This entry lists 5 T cell receptor beta chains sequenced from one sample in a study of control samples from healthy donors and cancer patients. The repertoire was sequenced with immunoSEQ multiplex PCR; TCRdb's copy has only in-frame clones and lacks some. The sample lists approximately 150,000 clones, about nine tenths occurring once. Source material: blood. The receptors derive from a man aged 30-40 years in good health.

This clone was counted a few times. The chain links TRBV7-2 to TRBJ2-7; D is undetermined. In germline, CDR1 is SGHTA, CDR2 FQGNSA. Trimming left V 0 bases short and J 3 bases short, with 9 bases between. This CDR3 comprises 14 residues. The CDR3 loop reads CASSLAGSVYEQYF. DNA for the CDR3: TGTGCCAGCAGCTTAGCAGGATCGGTCTACGAGCAGTACTTC. Using reference TRBV7-2 and TRBJ2-7 for the parts outside the CDR3, the full variable domain is GAGVSQSPSNKVTEKGKDVELRCDPISGHTALYWYRQSLGQGLEFLIYFQGNSAPDKSGLPSDRFSAERTGGSVSTLTIQRTQQEDSAVYLCASSLAGSVYEQYFGPGTRLTVT.

This clone has only one observation. The V and J genes are TRBV28 and TRBJ1-3, with D uncertain. CDR3 length: 13 amino acids. The V end lost 2 bases, the J end lost 0 bases, and 2 bases lay between the germline ends. CDR1 is MDHEN, CDR2 SYDVKM, per germline. CDR3 loop: CASSLLSGNTIYF. CDR3 DNA: TGTGCCAGCAGTTTACTCTCTGGAAACACCATATATTTT.

The chain uses TRBV19 and TRBJ1-6; D is unresolved. Per germline, CDR1 LNHDA and CDR2 SQIVND (reference sequence). CDR3 length: 15 residues. V was cut by 5 bases and J by 7 bases, with 15 bases left in between. Written as DNA, the CDR3 is TGTGCCAGTAGTTTCGGCAACAACGGGAATTCACCCCTCCACTTT. This translates into CASSFGNNGNSPLHF.

The rearrangement links TRBV6-6 to TRBJ1-5; TRBD1 might be the D (5 bases). CDR1 and CDR2 (germline): MNHNY, SVGAGI (reference sequence). V gave up 0 bases and J gave up 3 bases, with 9 bases separating them. This CDR3 contains 15 residues. Here the CDR3 reads CASSYSSGYNQPQHF. The CDR3 DNA is TGTGCCAGCAGTTACTCATCAGGGTACAATCAGCCCCAGCATTTT.

The gene calls are TRBV12-5 and TRBJ1-5, with a weak D call TRBD1 (5 bases). Trimming shortened V by 7 bases and J by 0 bases, and 13 bases separated the two germline ends. Germline V lookup: CDR1 LGHNT, CDR2 FRNRAP. The CDR3 contains 15 residues. The CDR3 DNA reads as TGTGCTAGTGACCAGGGCGCCTATAGCAATCAGCCCCAGCATTTT. Its protein is CASDQGAYSNQPQHF.